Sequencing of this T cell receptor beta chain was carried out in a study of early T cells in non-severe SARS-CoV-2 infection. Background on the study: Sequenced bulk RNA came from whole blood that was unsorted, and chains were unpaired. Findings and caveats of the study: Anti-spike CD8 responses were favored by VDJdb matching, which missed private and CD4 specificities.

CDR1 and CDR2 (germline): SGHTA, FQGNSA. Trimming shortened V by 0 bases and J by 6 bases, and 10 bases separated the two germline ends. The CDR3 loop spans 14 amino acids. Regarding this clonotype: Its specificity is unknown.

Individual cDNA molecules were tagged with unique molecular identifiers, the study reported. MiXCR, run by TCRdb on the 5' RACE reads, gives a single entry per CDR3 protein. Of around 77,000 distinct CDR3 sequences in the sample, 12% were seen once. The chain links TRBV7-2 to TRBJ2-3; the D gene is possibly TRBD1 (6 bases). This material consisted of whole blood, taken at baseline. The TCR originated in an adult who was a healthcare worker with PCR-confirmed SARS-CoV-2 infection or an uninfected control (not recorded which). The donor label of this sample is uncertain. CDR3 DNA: TGTGCCAGCAGCTTAGCTGGACAGTCCGATACGCAGTATTTT. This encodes CASSLAGQSDTQYF.